This T cell receptor (beta chain) was observed in a study of molecular identifiers for immune sequencing clone quantification. This clonotype was seen repeatedly, ten times or more. TCRdb reprocessed the PCR reads with MiXCR, giving one entry per CDR3 protein. Seen here are about half a million distinct CDR3 sequences, about 21% observed once, and the top ten hold under 0.85%. Preparation of naive CD8 libraries involved roughly 20,000 to 1,000,000 sorted cells and 10%, 30% or 50% RNA. Germline V gene data show CDR1 as SGHRS and CDR2 as YFSETQ. Trimming left V 1 base short and J 5 bases short, with 7 bases between. CDR3 length: 12 amino acids.

The TCR sequence derives from a human donor in good health. Some libraries in this study had Jurkat cell RNA spiked in. Source material: naive CD8+ T cells from blood, with Jurkat cell RNA spiked in. Subset here: FACS-sorted CD8+CD4-CCR7+CD45RA+ naive T cells. The V call is TRBV5-1, the J call TRBJ2-7; tentatively, D is TRBD1 or TRBD2 (5 bases each). CDR3: CASSLKGHEQYF. Written as DNA, the CDR3 is TGCGCCAGCAGCTTGAAGGGACACGAGCAGTACTTC.